The T cell receptor beta chain under discussion was sequenced for a study of blood T cell repertoires in COVID-19. Original methodology: Estimated nucleated cell counts came from reference gene primer amplification. Sequencing used immunoSEQ multiplex PCR; TCRdb keeps in-frame clones, though not all of them. V and J calls plus clone size are reproduced from that table; the DNA served to infer D and trimming. The top ten hold approximately 13% of the sample, which has some 79,000 clones, approximately 90% seen once. CDR1 is SGHNT, CDR2 YYREEE, per germline (reference sequence). The CDR3 loop spans 13 amino acids. J gave up 4 bases and V 5 bases, and 0 bases lay outside the gene matches.

What was sequenced was peripheral blood. The TCR originated in a man between 65 and 79 years old with active or convalescent COVID-19. This chain connects TRBV5-4 to TRBJ2-5; TRBD2 agrees at 12 bases. The CDR3 DNA sequence: TGTGCCAGCAGGGGACTAGCGGGAGAGACCCAGTACTTC. Translated: CASRGLAGETQYF.